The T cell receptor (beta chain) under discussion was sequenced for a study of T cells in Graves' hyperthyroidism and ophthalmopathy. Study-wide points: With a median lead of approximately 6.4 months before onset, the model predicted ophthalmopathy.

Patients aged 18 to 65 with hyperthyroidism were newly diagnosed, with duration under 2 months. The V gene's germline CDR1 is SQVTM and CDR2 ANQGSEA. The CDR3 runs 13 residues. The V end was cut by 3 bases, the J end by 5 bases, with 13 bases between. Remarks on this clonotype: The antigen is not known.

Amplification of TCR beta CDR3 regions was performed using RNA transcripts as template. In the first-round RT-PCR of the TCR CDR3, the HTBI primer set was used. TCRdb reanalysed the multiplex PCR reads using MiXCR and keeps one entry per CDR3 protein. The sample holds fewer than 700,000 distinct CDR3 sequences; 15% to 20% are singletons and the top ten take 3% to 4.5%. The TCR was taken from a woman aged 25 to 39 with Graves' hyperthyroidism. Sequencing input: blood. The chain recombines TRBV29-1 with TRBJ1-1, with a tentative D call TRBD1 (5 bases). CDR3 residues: CSVEGQGGTEAFF. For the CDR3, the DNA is TGCAGCGTTGAGGGGCAGGGTGGGACTGAAGCTTTCTTT.